A selection of T cell receptor beta chains follows, all from one sample in a study of prognosis after radiotherapy for stage I lung cancer. TCRdb analysed the multiplex PCR reads with MiXCR anew, one entry per CDR3 protein. The profile shows 13,000 to 15,000 distinct CDR3 sequences, roughly 26% of them singletons. The source was PBMCs, collected before or after stereotactic body radiation therapy (not recorded which). Source of these receptors: a donor at least 50 years old with non-small cell lung cancer. Each CDR3 is given with its conserved first and last residue. The order of the fields is J gene, clone size, D gene, V gene, CDR3 protein, CDR3 DNA. The D gene is left open where the match is weak. The size of a clone is reported for some rows only, either as once, few or many, or as a class for expanded clones.

TRBJ1-2 many TRBD1 TRBV30 CAWIVATRLQGNYGYTF TGTGCCTGGATTGTAGCTACCCGGTTACAGGGGAACTATGGCTACACCTTC
TRBJ2-1 many - TRBV20-1 CSARGGPPRGNEQFF TGCAGTGCTAGAGGCGGACCCCCAAGGGGGAATGAGCAGTTCTTC
TRBJ2-7 medium-sized - TRBV6-1 CASSEDGEASWGYEQYF TGTGCCAGCAGTGAGGATGGCGAGGCATCCTGGGGTTACGAGCAGTACTTC
TRBJ2-7 many - TRBV7-9 CASSLVIGVYEQYF TGTGCCAGCAGCTTAGTTATTGGGGTCTACGAGCAGTACTTC
TRBJ1-5 many - TRBV2 CASSGGQMQPQHF TGTGCCAGCAGTGGTGGGCAGATGCAGCCCCAGCATTTT
TRBJ1-2 medium-sized TRBD1 TRBV20-1 CSANRDRLYYGYTF TGCAGTGCTAACCGGGACAGATTGTACTATGGCTACACCTTC
TRBJ1-4 many - TRBV12-3/TRBV12-4 CASRREGLNEKLFF TGTGCCAGCAGGAGGGAGGGTCTTAATGAAAAACTGTTTTTT
TRBJ2-7 medium-sized - TRBV2 CASIIRVAPYEQYF TGTGCCAGCATTATCAGGGTCGCCCCCTACGAGCAGTACTTC
TRBJ2-3 - - TRBV5-1 CASRKGYGDTQYF TGCGCCAGCAGAAAAGGTTACGGGGATACGCAGTATTTT
TRBJ1-6 many TRBD1 TRBV4-1 CASSTRQGSPLHF TGCGCCAGCAGCACCCGACAGGGCTCACCCCTCCACTTT
TRBJ2-4 many - TRBV4-2 CASSQVGSKNIQYF TGTGCCAGCAGCCAAGTGGGGTCCAAAAACATTCAGTACTTC
TRBJ2-7 medium-sized - TRBV30 CAWSGIPYEQYF TGTGCCTGGAGTGGAATCCCCTACGAGCAGTACTTC
TRBJ2-2 many TRBD1 TRBV7-4 CASSTLDRGSYWLVNTGELFF TGTGCCAGCAGCACCCTGGACAGGGGTTCGTATTGGTTGGTGAACACCGGGGAGCTGTTTTTT
TRBJ2-1 medium-sized TRBD2 TRBV7-8 CASSLEGTRGNEQFF TGTGCCAGCAGCTTAGAGGGGACTAGGGGGAATGAGCAGTTCTTC
TRBJ2-2 many - TRBV7-9 CASSLVRTGELFF TGTGCCAGCAGCTTAGTACGCACCGGGGAGCTGTTTTTT
TRBJ2-3 many - TRBV27 CASSSRWQADTQYF TGTGCCAGCAGTTCCAGGTGGCAGGCAGATACGCAGTATTTT
TRBJ1-4 medium-sized - TRBV30 CAWNKELSKLFF TGTGCCTGGAACAAGGAATTGTCGAAACTGTTTTTT
TRBJ1-5 many - TRBV4-2 CASSQGKGRSNQPQHF TGTGCCAGCAGCCAAGGGAAGGGCCGGAGCAATCAGCCCCAGCATTTT
TRBJ1-4 many TRBD1 TRBV7-9 CASSPDRGSEKLFF TGTGCCAGCAGCCCTGACAGGGGGTCTGAAAAACTGTTTTTT
TRBJ2-1 medium-sized TRBD2 TRBV19 CASTPILAGGRGNEQFF TGTGCCAGTACCCCGATTCTAGCGGGAGGTCGGGGCAATGAGCAGTTCTTC
TRBJ2-2 many - TRBV12-5 CASGFLGGRELFF TGTGCTAGTGGTTTCCTTGGGGGGCGGGAGCTGTTTTTT
TRBJ2-7 many - TRBV10-3 CATTPGTSYEQYF TGTGCCACCACCCCCGGGACATCCTACGAGCAGTACTTC
TRBJ2-7 - TRBD2 TRBV7-3 CANSPSGTSSYNEQYF TGTGCCAACAGTCCATCCGGGACTAGCTCCTACAATGAGCAGTACTTC
TRBJ2-7 many TRBD2 TRBV4-1 CASSQEVLAGGFQQQYF TGCGCCAGCAGCCAAGAGGTACTAGCGGGAGGGTTTCAGCAGCAGTACTTC
TRBJ1-5 many - TRBV20-1 CSARRGGQPQHF TGCAGTGCTAGAAGGGGGGGCCAGCCCCAGCATTTT
TRBJ2-7 many TRBD2 TRBV7-8 CASSLASRRGFYEQYF TGTGCCAGCAGCTTAGCGTCGAGGCGGGGGTTCTACGAGCAGTACTTC
TRBJ2-7 medium-sized TRBD1 TRBV19 CASSRGPGQSYEQYF TGTGCCAGTAGTAGGGGCCCGGGACAGTCATACGAGCAGTACTTC
TRBJ2-3 many - TRBV18 CASSPPGHTQYF TGTGCCAGCTCACCACCGGGCCATACGCAGTATTTT
TRBJ1-2 many - TRBV19 CASNNPQTHYGYTF TGTGCCAGTAACAATCCCCAGACCCACTATGGCTACACCTTC
TRBJ2-2 - - TRBV5-1 CASTEDLRNTGELFF TGCGCCAGCACCGAGGACTTGAGAAACACCGGGGAGCTGTTTTTT
TRBJ1-2 many - TRBV28 CASSLSRNYGYTF TGTGCCAGCAGTTTAAGTAGGAACTATGGCTACACCTTC
TRBJ1-2 many - TRBV5-1 CASSGGPLSAGYGYTF TGCGCCAGCAGCGGGGGGCCTTTGTCCGCCGGCTATGGCTACACCTTC
TRBJ2-7 many - TRBV3-1 CASSQVTGEQYF TGTGCCAGCAGCCAAGTGACGGGGGAGCAGTACTTC
TRBJ1-1 many - TRBV12-3/TRBV12-4 CASTLLGGTEAFF TGTGCCAGCACCCTTCTAGGGGGCACTGAAGCTTTCTTT
TRBJ1-4 many - TRBV19 CASTSELSREKLFF TGTGCCAGTACGTCGGAGCTGTCCCGGGAAAAACTGTTTTTT
TRBJ2-7 - - TRBV7-9 CASSLHRVTAEQYF TGTGCCAGCAGCTTACACAGGGTGACCGCGGAGCAGTACTTC
TRBJ2-1 medium-sized - TRBV5-1 CASSPGLTYEQFF TGCGCCAGCAGCCCCGGACTAACCTATGAGCAGTTCTTC
TRBJ2-2 - TRBD1 TRBV2 CASSGLDRGDGELFF TGTGCAAGCAGTGGTCTGGACAGGGGAGACGGGGAGCTGTTTTTT
TRBJ1-2 - - TRBV6-1 CASSAGYSCNYGYTF TGTGCCAGCAGTGCCGGGTACAGCTGTAACTATGGCTACACCTTC
TRBJ2-1 once - TRBV20-1 CSARGRGGQFF TGCAGTGCTAGGGGCCGGGGAGGGCAGTTCTTC
TRBJ2-1 medium-sized - TRBV27 CASSLSAPPEQFF TGTGCCAGCAGTTTATCAGCCCCGCCTGAGCAGTTCTTC
TRBJ2-4 many TRBD2 TRBV11-2 CASSSAGGAKNIQYF TGTGCCAGCAGCTCAGCGGGAGGAGCCAAAAACATTCAGTACTTC
TRBJ2-1 medium-sized - TRBV9 CASSAGSSYNEQFF TGTGCCAGCAGCGCCGGGAGCTCCTACAATGAGCAGTTCTTC
TRBJ1-1 many TRBD1 TRBV12-3/TRBV12-4 CASTLTGGLGTEAFF TGTGCCAGCACCCTGACAGGGGGACTCGGCACTGAAGCTTTCTTT
TRBJ1-5 many - TRBV20-1 CSVWAGPSNQPQHF TGCAGTGTTTGGGCAGGGCCGAGCAATCAGCCCCAGCATTTT
TRBJ2-7 - TRBD2 TRBV27 CSSRPSGVVYEQYF TGTTCCAGCAGACCTAGCGGTGTTGTGTACGAGCAGTACTTC
TRBJ2-2 medium-sized TRBD1 TRBV27 CASRGTGWTGELFF TGTGCCAGCAGAGGGACAGGGTGGACCGGGGAGCTGTTTTTT
TRBJ1-5 many TRBD1 TRBV20-1 CSAIPGGNQPQHF TGCAGTGCTATCCCAGGGGGAAATCAGCCCCAGCATTTT
TRBJ2-6 - - TRBV7-2 CASSLSVSSWANVLTF TGTGCCAGCAGCTTATCGGTGAGCTCTTGGGCCAACGTCCTTACTTTC
TRBJ1-1 many - TRBV12-5 CASALMDSPNTEAFF TGTGCTAGTGCCCTAATGGACAGCCCGAACACTGAAGCTTTCTTT
TRBJ2-5 many - TRBV29-1 CSVEDRVLETQYF TGCAGCGTTGAAGACAGGGTACTAGAGACCCAGTACTTC
TRBJ1-6 - - TRBV6-1 CASSRVDTGDSPLNF TGTGCCAGCAGCCGAGTGGACACCGGAGATTCACCCCTCAACTTT
TRBJ1-1 - - TRBV6-2/TRBV6-3 CASSYRGRGIPEPFF TGTGCCAGCAGTTACCGTGGGCGAGGTATACCTGAACCTTTCTTT
TRBJ1-2 many TRBD1 TRBV6-1 CASKAGQGGYTF TGTGCCAGCAAGGCGGGACAGGGAGGCTACACCTTC
TRBJ1-1 medium-sized TRBD1 TRBV6-5 CASSYDRGTEAFF TGTGCCAGCAGTTACGACAGGGGCACTGAAGCTTTCTTT
TRBJ1-1 medium-sized - TRBV6-4 CASSYRGRGIPEAFF TGTGCCAGCAGTTACCGGGGGCGAGGTATACCTGAAGCTTTCTTT
TRBJ1-6 many - TRBV18 CASSPGLRSPLHF TGTGCCAGCTCTCCGGGACTGCGTTCACCCCTCCACTTT